A single sample gave rise to the 5 T cell receptor beta chains below, sequenced in a study of multiple sclerosis patients with progressive multifocal leukoencephalopathy. Clones were read by immunoSEQ multiplex PCR, and TCRdb kept only the in-frame ones, dropping some. The table has tens of thousands of clones, 85% to 90% seen once. This sample's time point: more than 5 months of natalizumab therapy. The specimen comprised PBMCs, sampled from a patient treated with natalizumab. The receptors were gathered from a human donor with multiple sclerosis.

V is TRBV4-1 and J is TRBJ1-5; D might be TRBD1 (6 bases). CDR3 size: 19 residues. Trimming cost V 0 bases and J 1 base, with 19 bases left between them. CDR1 and CDR2 from the germline V gene are MGHRA and YSYEKL. This CDR3 reads CASSQDWGRGVTSNQPQHF. Written as DNA, the CDR3 is TGCGCCAGCAGCCAAGATTGGGGCAGGGGTGTAACGAGCAATCAGCCCCAGCATTTT.

Only a few counts were recorded for this clone. The chain couples TRBV11-2 to TRBJ2-2; 12 nucleotides align to TRBD2. CDR3 size: 18 residues. Germline V gene data show CDR1 as SGHAT and CDR2 as FQNNGV. The junction had 13 bases not matched to a gene; V was cut back by 5 bases and J by 6 bases. DNA for the CDR3: TGTGCCAGCAGCCCCCGACTAGCGGGAGCGCCGGGTGCCGGGGAGCTGTTTTTT. Its translation is CASSPRLAGAPGAGELFF. The entire variable domain, with the rest obtained from reference TRBV11-2 and TRBJ2-2, is as follows: EAGVAQSPRYKIIEKRQSVAFWCNPISGHATLYWYQQILGQGPKLLIQFQNNGVVDDSQLPKDRFSAERLKGVDSTLKIQPAKLEDSAVYLCASSPRLAGAPGAGELFFGEGSRLTVL.

The V gene is TRBV6-6, the J gene TRBJ2-1; D not resolved. V was pared by 2 bases and J by 1 base, with 9 bases between. Per the germline V gene, CDR1 is MNHNY and CDR2 is SVGAGI (reference sequence). This CDR3 is built from 15 residues. The CDR3 DNA sequence: TGTGCCAGCAGTTACCAAGATGGGTCCTACAATGAGCAGTTCTTC. It yields the protein CASSYQDGSYNEQFF.

This clone was picked up one time. The rearrangement uses TRBV4-2 and TRBJ2-1; 7 bases are a match to TRBD2. The CDR3 is 16 residues long. Losses at the gene ends were 0 bases for V and 3 bases for J; bases not matched to a gene: 5. Germline V gives CDR1 LGHNA, CDR2 YNFKEQ. The CDR3 spells CASSQESSGYYNEQFF. The CDR3 nucleotides read TGTGCCAGCAGCCAAGAATCTAGCGGATACTACAATGAGCAGTTCTTC.

This clone occurred once. V gene TRBV5-1 combines with J gene TRBJ2-7, with a possible D match to TRBD2 (6 bases). Germline-derived CDR1 and CDR2 are SGHRS and YFSETQ. The CDR3 has 14 residues. Trimming left V 4 bases short and J 2 bases short, with 13 bases between. As DNA, the CDR3 is TGCGCCAGCAGCCCCCCGGGACTCCCCTACGAGCAGTACTTC. Translating it yields CASSPPGLPYEQYF.